Described below is a single T cell receptor (beta chain) sequence and its context. These data belong to a study of cytomegalovirus exposure and HLA in healthy donors. Method: immunoSEQ multiplex PCR; TCRdb's copy keeps in-frame clones and lacks some. The sample shows some 200,000 clones, about 89% of them seen only once. This CDR3 spans 15 amino acids. Trimming pared 1 base from V and 2 bases from J, leaving 8 bases between. In germline, CDR1 is MNHNS, CDR2 SASEGT. The sequence came from a man younger than 40 in good health and CMV-seropositive. The chain recombines TRBV6-1 with TRBJ2-2; no reliable D call. The sequencing input was PBMCs. CDR3 bases: TGTGCCAGCAGTGAAGGAACACGAAACACCGGGGAGCTGTTTTTT. Protein: CASSEGTRNTGELFF.